One sample yielded the 22 T cell receptor beta chains listed below, sequenced in a study of identical twins listed by TCRdb under 2016. The library was obtained by 5' RACE. This sample was sequenced with an Illumina HiSeq 2000. The raw public reads went through TCRdb reprocessing: fastp at Q25, MiXCR clone calling, in-frame beta chains kept. Entries that share a CDR3 protein sequence are merged under the most common genes and DNA. A total of some 710,000 distinct CDR3 sequences appear in this sample, around 6% of them only once. The top ten clonotypes cover under 2% of the sample. Source material: naive T cells sorted from blood. Taken with the paper, the label for cell subset or site translates to: cells isolated with a human naive T-cell isolation kit. Receptors originate from a man younger than 30 in good health.

The V gene is TRBV19, the J gene TRBJ2-3, with 10 bases identical to TRBD2. The germline V gene encodes CDR1 LNHDA and CDR2 SQIVND (reference sequence). Unmatched junction bases numbered 5, after V lost 2 bases and J lost 0 bases. This CDR3 is built from 17 residues. The CDR3, as DNA: TGTGCCAGTAGTATAACCCCGACTAGCGGGAGCACAGATACGCAGTATTTT. This translates into CASSITPTSGSTDTQYF.

The CDR3 nucleotides read TGTGCCAGTAGTATGCCATTAGATGAGCAGTTCTTC. This codes for CASSMPLDEQFF. The rearrangement links TRBV19 to TRBJ2-1; D gene uncertain. This CDR3 comprises 12 residues. Trimming stripped 3 bases from V and 8 bases from J, with 8 bases between. CDR1 and CDR2 from the germline V gene are LNHDA and SQIVND (reference sequence).

With regard to this clonotype: Compared with germline, one end of the junction differs, possibly owing to a read error. The chain recombines TRBV30 with TRBJ2-3; D may match TRBD1 or TRBD2 (6 bases each). The CDR3 loop spans 15 amino acids. Germline CDR1 and CDR2: GTSNPN and SVGIG (reference sequence). CDR3 nucleotides: TGTGCCTGCAGTGTGATCGGGGGCTCCGGGGATACGCAGTATTTT. The encoded protein is CACSVIGGSGDTQYF.

This clonotype has at least ten counts. J is TRBJ2-1 and V is TRBV12-3 or TRBV12-4; D not certain. The CDR3 length is 12 residues. V gave up 1 base and J gave up 8 bases, with 6 bases separating them. For the CDR3, the DNA is TGTGCCAGCAGTTTAGGTCCACATGAGCAGTTCTTC. It yields the protein CASSLGPHEQFF.

The chain has TRBV27 and TRBJ2-1, with D perhaps matching TRBD1 or TRBD2 (6 bases each). V shed 3 bases and J shed 6 bases, with 18 bases lying between them. The germline V gene encodes CDR1 MNHEY and CDR2 SMNVEV (reference sequence). This CDR3 contains 16 residues. CDR3 bases: TGTGCCAGCAGTTTGATCGTGACGAGGGGGGCCAATGAGCAGTTCTTC. Amino acid sequence: CASSLIVTRGANEQFF.

The table lists this clonotype with many counts. CDR3 in amino acids: CAISESTDNQPQHF. The CDR3 DNA is TGTGCCATCAGTGAGTCGACTGATAATCAGCCCCAGCATTTT. The gene calls are TRBV10-3 and TRBJ1-5; no reliable D call. The germline CDR1 and CDR2 sequences are ENHRY and SYGVKD. The germline V and J ends were trimmed by 0 bases and 4 bases, with 7 bases remaining between them. The CDR3 covers 14 residues.

This clonotype was seen many times. The chain is built from TRBV5-5 and TRBJ1-1; D gene uncertain. Germline CDR1 reads SGHKS; CDR2 reads YYEKEE (reference sequence). Trimming stripped 0 bases from V and 0 bases from J, with 9 bases between. This CDR3 region has 15 residues. CDR3 residues: CASSLVGPMNTEAFF. The CDR3 nucleotides read TGTGCCAGCAGCTTGGTCGGCCCTATGAACACTGAAGCTTTCTTT.

The sample holds many counts of this clonotype. This rearrangement joins TRBV28 to TRBJ2-7; TRBD2 is a possible D gene (6 bases). The V gene lost 6 bases and the J gene lost 2 bases, with 17 bases spanning the gap. CDR1 and CDR2 from the germline V gene are MDHEN and SYDVKM. This CDR3 region has 15 residues. Here the CDR3 DNA reads TGTGCCAGCAGCCGGGGACTGATACCCACCTACGAGCAGTACTTC. Its translation is CASSRGLIPTYEQYF.

This clonotype was recorded many times. V and J are TRBV5-1 and TRBJ2-7; 8 bases are shared with TRBD2. Germline CDR1 reads SGHRS; CDR2 reads YFSETQ. The trim removed 0 bases at V and 1 base at J, leaving 6 bases unmatched. This CDR3 is 16 amino acids long. The CDR3, as DNA: TGCGCCAGCAGCTTGGCCCCCGGGAGGGGGTCCTACGAGCAGTACTTC. Translated, it gives CASSLAPGRGSYEQYF.

The V call is TRBV30, the J call TRBJ1-1; D is undetermined. The CDR3 totals 11 residues. The germline V gene has CDR1 GTSNPN and CDR2 SVGIG (reference sequence). V lost 2 bases to trimming and J lost 3 bases, with 4 bases between them. The CDR3 coding sequence is TGTGCCTGGAGTTCGGACACTGAAGCTTTCTTT. Translated: CAWSSDTEAFF.

This clonotype was seen repeatedly, ten times or more. J is TRBJ2-3 and V is TRBV5-1; 8 nucleotides agree with TRBD2. Trimming at V came to 4 bases and at J to 0 bases, leaving 4 bases not matched to a gene. The CDR3 is made up of 15 amino acids. Germline loops: CDR1 SGHRS, CDR2 YFSETQ. CDR3 sequence: CASSTVAGSTDTQYF. The DNA for the CDR3 is TGCGCCAGCAGCACCGTAGCGGGGAGCACAGATACGCAGTATTTT. Full variable domain (rest looked up from reference TRBV5-1 and TRBJ2-3): KAGVTQTPRYLIKTRGQQVTLSCSPISGHRSVSWYQQTPGQGLQFLFEYFSETQRNKGNFPGRFSGRQFSNSRSEMNVSTLELGDSALYLCASSTVAGSTDTQYFGPGTRLTVL.

Turning to this clonotype: A junction boundary mismatches the germline segment, possibly from a read error. The genes are TRBV5-1 and TRBJ1-4, with D possibly being TRBD1 (5 bases). From germline, CDR1 is SGHRS and CDR2 YFSETQ. The CDR3 is made up of 13 amino acids. CDR3 in amino acids: CASSFQGGEKLYF. The CDR3 DNA reads as TGCGCCAGCAGCTTCCAGGGCGGGGAAAAACTGTATTTT.

In its sample, this clonotype was seen many times. The genes are TRBV6-5 and TRBJ2-3; 10 bases are shared with TRBD2. With V trimmed by 2 bases and J by 2 bases, 10 bases remained unmatched. This CDR3 spans 18 amino acids. Germline CDR1 MNHEY, CDR2 SVGAGI. The CDR3 here is CASSYHRNSGRNTDTQYF. The CDR3 bases are TGTGCCAGCAGTTACCACCGGAATAGCGGGAGGAACACAGATACGCAGTATTTT.

This clonotype was seen at least ten times. CDR3: CASSQGSSYNEKLFF. DNA for the CDR3: TGTGCCAGCAGCCAAGGGTCAAGCTATAATGAAAAACTGTTTTTT. The J gene is TRBJ1-4, the V gene TRBV4-2, with no clear D. The CDR3 sequence is 15 residues long. With 1 base removed from V and 4 bases from J, the gap between germline ends came to 10 bases. CDR1 and CDR2 from the germline V gene are LGHNA and YNFKEQ.

This clonotype was seen ten or more times. The chain employs TRBV7-8 and TRBJ2-2; D possibly corresponds to TRBD1 (5 bases). Trimming removed 6 bases at V and 6 bases at J, with 23 bases between. Germline CDR1 and CDR2: SGHVS and FQNEAQ. This CDR3 is 17 amino acids long. CDR3 nucleotides: TGTGCCAGCAGTCCGGACAATGGGCCTCCGGTGGCCGGGGAGCTGTTTTTT. Translating it yields CASSPDNGPPVAGELFF.

This chain connects TRBV18 to TRBJ2-3; D is ambiguous. The CDR3 consists of 15 residues. CDR1 is KGHSH and CDR2 is LQKENI in the germline V gene. V lost 1 base to trimming and J lost 0 bases, with 8 bases between them. The CDR3 is CASSPRRESTDTQYF. The CDR3 DNA follows: TGTGCCAGCTCACCACGTCGAGAAAGCACAGATACGCAGTATTTT.

This clonotype was seen at least ten times. The rearrangement joins TRBV20-1 to TRBJ2-3; D perhaps matches TRBD2 (6 bases). The CDR3 runs to 13 residues. Germline V lookup: CDR1 DFQATT, CDR2 SNEGSKA (reference sequence). The germline V and J ends were trimmed by 3 bases and 4 bases, with 11 bases remaining between them. The DNA for the CDR3 is TGCAGTGCTAGGTCGGGAGCCCCAGATACGCAGTATTTT. Amino acids: CSARSGAPDTQYF.

This clonotype was detected only a few times. The V gene is TRBV19, the J gene TRBJ2-2, with D tentatively TRBD2 (6 bases). V was trimmed by 1 base and J by 0 bases, leaving 9 bases between them. CDR3 length: 16 residues. CDR1 LNHDA and CDR2 SQIVND come from the germline V gene (reference sequence). CDR3 protein: CASSIGRGANTGELFF. DNA of the CDR3: TGTGCCAGTAGTATAGGGCGGGGCGCGAACACCGGGGAGCTGTTTTTT.

The chain employs TRBV28 and TRBJ2-7; D is unresolved. Germline CDR1 and CDR2: MDHEN and SYDVKM. The CDR3 is 12 residues long. Trimming took off 8 bases at V and 3 bases at J, with 11 bases between the two ends. For the CDR3, the DNA is TGTGCCAGCCTTTCAAACTTCTACGAGCAGTACTTC. Encoded protein: CASLSNFYEQYF.

There are a few counts of this clonotype. The chain recombines TRBV12-3 or TRBV12-4 with TRBJ2-7; 9 bases fit TRBD2. V lost 6 bases to trimming and J lost 6 bases; unmatched junction nucleotides: 9. CDR3 length: 14 amino acids. CDR3 in DNA: TGTGCCAGCAGAGAAGCGGGAGGCACCGGCGAGCAGTACTTC. It specifies CASREAGGTGEQYF.

The rearrangement joins TRBV5-1 to TRBJ2-1; TRBD1 aligns across 11 bases. From germline, CDR1 is SGHRS and CDR2 YFSETQ. J lost 8 bases, V lost 4 bases, and 14 bases had no gene match. This CDR3 contains 17 residues. CDR3: CASSLSPAGQGGDEQFF. CDR3 coding DNA: TGCGCCAGCAGCCTGAGTCCTGCGGGACAGGGGGGGGATGAGCAGTTCTTC.

The table lists this clonotype with a few counts. The chain uses TRBV7-2 and TRBJ2-7; TRBD2 might be the D (5 bases). Trimming took 4 bases from V and 2 from J, leaving 15 bases between them. CDR1 SGHTA and CDR2 FQGNSA come from the germline V gene. The CDR3 covers 15 residues. DNA for the CDR3: TGTGCCAGCAGCTCGACTGGTGGGAGTACCTACGAGCAGTACTTC. Protein sequence: CASSSTGGSTYEQYF.